These 16 T cell receptor beta chains came from one sample sequenced in a study of blood T cell repertoires in COVID-19. Sequencing was performed with immunoSEQ multiplex PCR; in TCRdb, only in-frame clones are kept and a portion is missing. The sample contains more than 200,000 clones, 80% to 90% of which appear only once. The sequencing input was peripheral blood. These receptors originate from a woman aged 80 or over with acute or convalescent COVID-19.

The chain employs TRBV7-2 and TRBJ1-2, with 7 bases aligning to TRBD1. With V trimmed by 6 bases and J by 4 bases, 11 bases remained unmatched. Germline values: CDR1 SGHTA, CDR2 FQGNSA. This CDR3 spans 15 amino acids. CDR3 in DNA: TGTGCCAGCAGTTTCGGCGGGGACAGAAGCTATGGCTACACCTTC. This encodes CASSFGGDRSYGYTF.

This clone has only a few counts. The rearrangement joins TRBV5-6 to TRBJ2-3, with a tentative D call TRBD1 (5 bases). Germline CDR1 reads SGHDT; CDR2 reads YYEEEE. The CDR3 is made up of 15 amino acids. V was clipped by 4 bases and J by 1 base, with 13 bases between them. CDR3 sequence reads: CASSLPDSRTDTQYF. The CDR3 coding sequence is TGTGCCAGCAGCCTTCCAGACAGCCGCACAGATACGCAGTATTTT.

This clone came up once. The chain uses TRBV5-1 and TRBJ1-1; perhaps TRBD1 as D (5 bases). The CDR3 is made up of 17 amino acids. The germline V gene encodes CDR1 SGHRS and CDR2 YFSETQ. V was trimmed by 0 bases and J by 0 bases, leaving 15 bases between them. CDR3 residues: CASSLAVGGGVNTEAFF. The CDR3 coding sequence is TGCGCCAGCAGCTTGGCGGTCGGCGGGGGAGTGAACACTGAAGCTTTCTTT. Variable domain in full (rest from reference TRBV5-1 and TRBJ1-1): KAGVTQTPRYLIKTRGQQVTLSCSPISGHRSVSWYQQTPGQGLQFLFEYFSETQRNKGNFPGRFSGRQFSNSRSEMNVSTLELGDSALYLCASSLAVGGGVNTEAFFGQGTRLTVV.

The chain couples TRBV6-5 to TRBJ1-2; TRBD1 is a possible D gene (5 bases). V was pared by 7 bases and J by 10 bases, with 19 bases between. The length of the CDR3 is 13 residues. CDR1 and CDR2 (germline): MNHEY, SVGAGI. This chain's CDR3 is CASTGGTSELYTF. The CDR3 DNA is TGTGCCAGCACCGGAGGGACTTCGGAGCTCTACACCTTC.

V and J are TRBV27 and TRBJ2-3; TRBD1 aligns across 10 bases. V gave up 5 bases and J gave up 4 bases; unmatched junction bases: 9. The CDR3 is made up of 16 amino acids. CDR1 is MNHEY, CDR2 SMNVEV, per germline (reference sequence). The CDR3 region is CASSHRTGGIADTQYF. In DNA form, the CDR3 reads TGTGCCAGCAGTCATCGGACAGGGGGGATTGCAGATACGCAGTATTTT.

The chain combines TRBV11-2 with TRBJ2-7; 9 nucleotides match TRBD2. The length of the CDR3 is 15 residues. Germline V gives CDR1 SGHAT, CDR2 FQNNGV. V trimming: 0 bases; J trimming: 3 bases; junction bases outside the gene matches: 3. The CDR3 DNA sequence: TGTGCCAGCAGCTTAGACCTAGCGGGACGCTACGAGCAGTACTTC. Its protein product is CASSLDLAGRYEQYF.

This clone is a singleton in its sample. CDR3 amino acids: CASSPIVSPNEQFF. The CDR3 nucleotides read TGTGCCAGCAGTCCCATAGTATCCCCCAATGAGCAGTTCTTC. This rearrangement joins TRBV27 to TRBJ2-1; the D is unclear. The CDR3 extends over 14 amino acids. Trimming removed 5 bases at V and 6 bases at J, with 14 bases between. CDR1 MNHEY and CDR2 SMNVEV come from the germline V gene (reference sequence).

The gene calls are TRBV25-1 and TRBJ1-4; D not resolved. The CDR3 has 13 amino acids. Trimming removed 1 base at V and 3 bases at J, with 3 bases between. CDR1 and CDR2 from the germline V gene are MGHDK and SYGVNS. DNA of the CDR3: TGTGCCAGCAGTGAATCCTCTAATGAAAAACTGTTTTTT. Translating gives CASSESSNEKLFF.

The CDR3: CASSVYRGLSYNEQFF. The CDR3 nucleotides are TGTGCCAGCAGCGTTTACAGGGGACTGAGCTACAATGAGCAGTTCTTC. The chain has TRBV9 and TRBJ2-1; the D gene is possibly TRBD1 (7 bases). The CDR3 totals 16 residues. Germline V lookup: CDR1 SGDLS, CDR2 YYNGEE. V was clipped by 2 bases and J by 3 bases, with 15 bases between them.

The V and J genes are TRBV29-1 and TRBJ2-7, with TRBD1 as a possible D gene (6 bases). V was pared by 1 base and J by 3 bases, with 7 bases between. The CDR3 runs 12 residues. Germline lookup yields CDR1 SQVTM and CDR2 ANQGSEA. The chain's CDR3 is CSVEVQGYEQYF. In nucleotides, the CDR3 is TGCAGCGTTGAAGTACAGGGCTACGAGCAGTACTTC.

This chain connects TRBV28 to TRBJ1-3; 8 positions agree with TRBD1. Trimming cost V 3 bases and J 0 bases; bases outside gene matches: 10. Germline lookup yields CDR1 MDHEN and CDR2 SYDVKM. This CDR3 contains 18 residues. The CDR3, as DNA: TGTGCCAGCAGTTTGGGGGGGACAGGATTCCTCTCTGGAAACACCATATATTTT. Translation gives CASSLGGTGFLSGNTIYF.

V and J are TRBV7-6 and TRBJ1-4, with a tentative D call TRBD1 (5 bases). Per the germline V gene, CDR1 is SGHVS and CDR2 is FNYEAQ. The CDR3 runs to 16 residues. Deletions cut 5 bases from V and 4 bases from J, with 17 bases between. CDR3 protein: CASSPGGRGVNEKLFF. CDR3 in DNA: TGTGCCAGCAGCCCCGGTGGAAGGGGCGTTAATGAAAAACTGTTTTTT.

This chain uses TRBV19 with TRBJ1-1; maybe TRBD1 (5 bases). The V and J ends lost 11 bases and 3 bases respectively, with 16 bases between them. The CDR3 totals 13 residues. The germline CDR1 and CDR2 sequences are LNHDA and SQIVND (reference sequence). In nucleotides, the CDR3 is TGTGCCTCCAAGACAGTACCTCACACTGAAGCTTTCTTT. Protein: CASKTVPHTEAFF.

V is TRBV30 and J is TRBJ1-1; D is perhaps TRBD1 (5 bases). Deletions cut 0 bases from V and 2 bases from J, with 22 bases between. Germline assignment: CDR1 GTSNPN and CDR2 SVGIG (reference sequence). CDR3 size: 18 residues. Here the CDR3 DNA reads TGTGCCTGGAGTGTATTCTTTGCAGGGCTAAACGTTAACACTGAAGCTTTCTTT. This gives the protein CAWSVFFAGLNVNTEAFF.

This chain joins TRBV18 and TRBJ1-6; TRBD1 is a possible D gene (5 bases). The germline V gene has CDR1 KGHSH and CDR2 LQKENI. Trimming removed 3 bases from V and 4 bases from J, with 10 bases in between. CDR3 length: 15 residues. This CDR3 is CASSPQGSYNSPLHF. CDR3 DNA sequence: TGTGCCAGCTCACCCCAGGGTTCATATAATTCACCCCTCCACTTT.

The CDR3 loop is CASSRQGGWEKLFF. The CDR3 DNA follows: TGTGCCAGTAGTCGGCAGGGAGGCTGGGAAAAACTGTTTTTT. J is TRBJ1-4 and V is TRBV19, with TRBD1 as a possible D gene (5 bases). The CDR3 has 14 residues. Germline CDR1 LNHDA, CDR2 SQIVND (reference sequence). V was trimmed by 5 bases and J by 8 bases, leaving 15 bases between them. The variable domain in full, completed from reference TRBV19 and TRBJ1-4, reads DGGITQSPKYLFRKEGQNVTLSCEQNLNHDAMYWYRQDPGQGLRLIYYSQIVNDFQKGDIAEGYSVSREKKESFPLTVTSAQKNPTAFYLCASSRQGGWEKLFFGSGTQLSVL.